Shown below are 23 T cell receptor beta chains from a single sample sequenced in a study of shared clonotypes between healthy human individuals. Clones were read by immunoSEQ multiplex PCR, and TCRdb kept only the in-frame ones, dropping some. Altogether about 820,000 clones are present, approximately 92% being singletons, with the ten largest covering 24%. Naive CD8 cells lacked CD45RO, underwent positive selection for CCR7 and left out terminally differentiated effector memory CD45RA+ cells. The sample comprised naive CD8+ T cells sorted from blood. The receptors were sampled from a man aged 25 to 40 in good health.

The gene calls are TRBV27 and TRBJ2-1; 9 nucleotides line up with TRBD2. V shed 4 bases and J 0 bases; nucleotides not matched to a gene: 4. This CDR3 spans 16 amino acids. CDR1 is MNHEY, CDR2 SMNVEV, per germline (reference sequence). CDR3 sequence reads: CASSSHSGSSYNEQFF. The CDR3 DNA sequence: TGTGCCAGCAGTTCCCATAGCGGGAGCTCCTACAATGAGCAGTTCTTC.

This clone was counted a single time. The CDR3: CASSNSGRAHEQYF. The CDR3 DNA follows: TGTGCCAGCAGCAATAGCGGGAGGGCGCACGAGCAGTACTTC. The chain links TRBV7-8 to TRBJ2-7, with 11 nucleotides matching TRBD2. The CDR3 is 14 residues long. From germline, CDR1 is SGHVS and CDR2 FQNEAQ. The V segment lost 5 bases and the J segment 5 bases; nucleotides outside the gene matches: 5.

The chain is built from TRBV5-4 and TRBJ2-1, with 9 bases lining up with TRBD2. V shed 0 bases, J shed 14 bases, and the junction held 12 bases outside the gene matches. In germline, CDR1 is SGHNT, CDR2 YYREEE (reference sequence). The CDR3 loop spans 15 amino acids. The CDR3 reads CASSLDGGLATLKFF. For the CDR3, the DNA is TGTGCCAGCAGCTTGGACGGTGGACTAGCGACCTTAAAGTTCTTC.

The chain has TRBV7-9 and TRBJ1-5; D unresolved. Germline V gives CDR1 SEHNR, CDR2 FQNEAQ (reference sequence). The length of the CDR3 is 13 residues. Trimming took off 1 base at V and 7 bases at J, with 8 bases between the two ends. CDR3 DNA: TGTGCCAGCAGCTTAGAGGGCCAACAGCCCCAGCATTTT. It is translated as CASSLEGQQPQHF. The variable domain in full, with the rest retrieved from reference TRBV7-9 and TRBJ1-5, is DTGVSQNPRHKITKRGQNVTFRCDPISEHNRLYWYRQTLGQGPEFLTYFQNEAQLEKSRLLSDRFSAERPKGSFSTLEIQRTEQGDSAMYLCASSLEGQQPQHFGDGTRLSIL.

This sequence joins TRBV11-2 and TRBJ2-7, with TRBD1 as a possible D gene (5 bases). The germline V gene encodes CDR1 SGHAT and CDR2 FQNNGV. The CDR3 runs to 16 residues. V lost 0 bases, J lost 4 bases, and 16 bases lay in between. The CDR3 DNA reads as TGTGCCAGCAGCTTAGATCCCGCCCTGGGGCTATACGAGCAGTACTTC. Translating gives CASSLDPALGLYEQYF.

J is TRBJ1-2 and V is TRBV6-5; TRBD1 is a possible D gene (5 bases). Germline CDR1 MNHEY, CDR2 SVGAGI. This CDR3 is 15 amino acids long. V was pared by 4 bases and J by 1 base, with 13 bases between. This CDR3 reads CASSSTQGINYGYTF. The CDR3 DNA follows: TGTGCCAGCAGTTCGACGCAGGGAATTAACTATGGCTACACCTTC.

The chain carries TRBV27 and TRBJ2-1; no definite D call. Per germline, CDR1 MNHEY and CDR2 SMNVEV (reference sequence). The CDR3 runs to 17 residues. Trimming took off 5 bases at V and 2 bases at J, with 19 bases between the two ends. CDR3 DNA: TGTGCCAGCAGTCCGTTGGGGATTCAACCAACCTACAATGAGCAGTTCTTC. Its translation: CASSPLGIQPTYNEQFF.

The chain couples TRBV7-9 to TRBJ2-5; 8 bases align to TRBD2. V trimming: 5 bases; J trimming: 4 bases; junction bases outside the gene matches: 6. The CDR3 loop spans 14 amino acids. In germline, CDR1 is SEHNR, CDR2 FQNEAQ (reference sequence). The CDR3 sequence is CASSPASGSETQYF. The CDR3 DNA reads as TGTGCCAGCAGCCCCGCTAGCGGGTCAGAGACCCAGTACTTC. Supplemented by reference TRBV7-9 and TRBJ2-5, the full variable domain reads DTGVSQNPRHKITKRGQNVTFRCDPISEHNRLYWYRQTLGQGPEFLTYFQNEAQLEKSRLLSDRFSAERPKGSFSTLEIQRTEQGDSAMYLCASSPASGSETQYFGPGTRLLVL.

This clone was detected a few times. The chain is built from TRBV6-6 and TRBJ1-1; D remains unclear. Per germline, CDR1 MNHNY and CDR2 SVGAGI (reference sequence). Between the trimmed V and J ends, which lost 5 bases and 4 bases, there was a span of 20 bases. The length of the CDR3 is 16 residues. The CDR3, as DNA: TGTGCCAGCAGTCTCCTCACCCCGAACCCTGGCACTGAAGCTTTCTTT. It specifies CASSLLTPNPGTEAFF.

The CDR3 region is CASSFYGTDYNEQYF. In nucleotides, the CDR3 is TGTGCCAGCAGTTTTTACGGGACCGATTACAACGAGCAGTACTTC. The chain links TRBV27 to TRBJ2-7; D could derive from TRBD1 or TRBD2 (5 bases each). The ends were cut back, 3 bases at V and 5 bases at J, with 17 bases in the middle. The length of the CDR3 is 15 residues. Germline CDR1 is MNHEY and CDR2 is SMNVEV (reference sequence).

The V call is TRBV4-3, the J call TRBJ2-1; 9 positions agree with TRBD2. The germline CDR1 and CDR2 sequences are LGHNA and YSLEER. CDR3 length: 16 residues. V was clipped by 0 bases and J by 6 bases; unmatched bases: 6. In nucleotides, the CDR3 is TGCGCCAGCAGCCAAGAGCCTAGCGGGATACCCAATGAGCAGTTCTTC. It codes for CASSQEPSGIPNEQFF.

This chain uses TRBV6-6 with TRBJ1-1; no clear D gene. The CDR3 covers 14 residues. Germline CDR1 reads MNHNY; CDR2 reads SVGAGI (reference sequence). With 6 bases removed from V and 6 bases from J, the gap between germline ends came to 17 bases. This CDR3 is CASRDPNRWSEAFF. The CDR3 bases are TGTGCCAGCAGAGATCCCAACCGTTGGTCTGAAGCTTTCTTT.

The rearrangement uses TRBV6-6 and TRBJ2-7; D unresolved. From germline, CDR1 is MNHNY and CDR2 SVGAGI (reference sequence). The CDR3 extends over 13 amino acids. The V end lost 0 bases, the J end lost 4 bases, and 7 bases lay between the germline ends. The CDR3 region is CASSYSQQYEQYF. DNA of the CDR3: TGTGCCAGCAGTTACTCACAACAATACGAGCAGTACTTC.

V is TRBV5-4 and J is TRBJ2-7, with TRBD2 identical over 7 bases. V shed 4 bases, J shed 3 bases, and the junction held 10 bases outside the gene matches. The V gene's germline CDR1 is SGHNT and CDR2 YYREEE (reference sequence). The CDR3 has 15 residues. CDR3: CASSDGLAANYEQYF. For the CDR3, the DNA is TGTGCCAGCAGCGACGGCCTAGCGGCAAACTACGAGCAGTACTTC. Full variable domain (missing parts from reference TRBV5-4 and TRBJ2-7): ETGVTQSPTHLIKTRGQQVTLRCSSQSGHNTVSWYQQALGQGPQFIFQYYREEENGRGNFPPRFSGLQFPNYSSELNVNALELDDSALYLCASSDGLAANYEQYFGPGTRLTVT.

V and J are TRBV6-5 and TRBJ2-2; 11 bases are a match to TRBD2. There are 15 residues in the CDR3. The germline gives CDR1 MNHEY, CDR2 SVGAGI. J lost 6 bases, V lost 6 bases, and 6 bases had no gene match. CDR3 bases: TGTGCCAGCAGGATAGCGGGAGGGCCAGCCGGGGAGCTGTTTTTT. Residues: CASRIAGGPAGELFF.

This clone was seen once. The chain carries TRBV28 and TRBJ1-4; 8 nucleotides line up with TRBD1. V shed 8 bases and J 5 bases; nucleotides not matched to a gene: 1. The CDR3 length is 12 residues. Germline CDR1 reads MDHEN; CDR2 reads SYDVKM. In DNA form, the CDR3 reads TGTGCCAGCTGGACAGGGAATGAAAAACTGTTTTTT. Protein: CASWTGNEKLFF.

The chain employs TRBV6-7 and TRBJ2-5; D is tentatively TRBD1 or TRBD2 (6 bases each). TRBV6-7 is annotated as an ORF whose role is uncertain. The CDR3 has 16 residues. V lost 4 bases, J lost 3 bases, and 18 bases lay in between. The CDR3 DNA follows: TGTGCCAGCAGTTCCCTTGGCGGGACACGGGAAGAGACCCAGTACTTC. Amino acid sequence: CASSSLGGTREETQYF.

The DNA of the CDR3 is TGTGCCAGCAGTTCCCCCCGGGTCAGCGGGAGCCTAAATACGCAGTATTTT. It yields the protein CASSSPRVSGSLNTQYF. The rearrangement joins TRBV27 to TRBJ2-3, with 8 bases aligning to TRBD2. J gave up 7 bases and V 4 bases, and 16 bases lay outside the gene matches. The CDR3 runs 17 residues. CDR1 is MNHEY and CDR2 is SMNVEV in the germline V gene (reference sequence).

The V gene is TRBV7-9, the J gene TRBJ2-3; a possible D gene is TRBD2 (6 bases). Trimming took 1 base from V and 6 from J, leaving 14 bases between them. The CDR3 is 15 amino acids. Germline V lookup: CDR1 SEHNR, CDR2 FQNEAQ (reference sequence). CDR3 loop: CASSLGGGLSDTQYF. The CDR3 coding sequence is TGTGCCAGCAGCTTAGGGGGAGGTCTATCCGATACGCAGTATTTT.

The gene calls are TRBV27 and TRBJ1-1; perhaps TRBD1 as D (5 bases). V was clipped by 6 bases and J by 0 bases, with 11 bases between them. This CDR3 region has 14 residues. Looked up from germline, CDR1 is MNHEY and CDR2 is SMNVEV (reference sequence). CDR3 amino acids: CASREGRVNTEAFF. Written as DNA, the CDR3 is TGTGCCAGCAGGGAGGGCAGGGTGAACACTGAAGCTTTCTTT.

The chain links TRBV27 to TRBJ2-2; 10 bases align to TRBD2. The ends lost 7 bases at V and 6 bases at J; junction bases unmatched: 8. CDR3 length: 15 amino acids. Germline V gene sequence: CDR1 MNHEY, CDR2 SMNVEV (reference sequence). CDR3 region: CASTQREGLPGELFF. CDR3 coding DNA: TGTGCCAGCACTCAGCGGGAGGGCCTCCCCGGGGAGCTGTTTTTT.

The chain combines TRBV5-4 with TRBJ2-1, with TRBD1 as a possible D gene (5 bases). Germline lookup yields CDR1 SGHNT and CDR2 YYREEE (reference sequence). This CDR3 has 13 amino acids. The V end lost 4 bases, the J end lost 9 bases, and 14 bases lay between the germline ends. The chain's CDR3 is CASSPRQLSEQFF. Here the CDR3 DNA reads TGTGCCAGCAGCCCACGACAGTTATCTGAGCAGTTCTTC.

The V gene is TRBV9, the J gene TRBJ1-5; TRBD1 matches 8 bases. This CDR3 is built from 14 residues. Trimming cost V 3 bases and J 1 base; bases outside gene matches: 0. From germline, CDR1 is SGDLS and CDR2 YYNGEE. CDR3 nucleotide sequence: TGTGCCAGCAGCGGACAGGGGAGCAATCAGCCCCAGCATTTT. This sequence encodes CASSGQGSNQPQHF.